The 30 T cell receptor beta chains presented below share a single source sample, sequenced in a study of shared clonotypes between healthy human individuals. TCRdb's copy holds only in-frame clones and misses some; the assay was immunoSEQ multiplex PCR. This table has some 1.4 million clones, about 96% appearing once. Sequencing input: naive CD4+ T cells sorted from blood. Documented subset: CD45RA+ positively selected. The receptors originated from a man under 40 in good health.

The chain has TRBV2 and TRBJ2-1; D uncertain. V gave up 6 bases and J gave up 6 bases, with 15 bases separating them. The CDR3 loop spans 14 amino acids. Germline V CDR1 and CDR2: SNHLY, FYNNEI. CDR3 loop: CASRSEFLFNEQFF. The DNA for the CDR3 is TGTGCCAGCAGATCAGAGTTCCTCTTCAATGAGCAGTTCTTC. Full variable domain (rest looked up from reference TRBV2 and TRBJ2-1): EPEVTQTPSHQVTQMGQEVILRCVPISNHLYFYWYRQILGQKVEFLVSFYNNEISEKSEIFDDQFSVERPDGSNFTLKIRSTKLEDSAMYFCASRSEFLFNEQFFGPGTRLTVL.

The chain carries TRBV6-5 and TRBJ2-1; D possibly corresponds to TRBD1 (5 bases). Germline V CDR1 and CDR2: MNHEY, SVGAGI. V lost 6 bases and J lost 3, with 9 bases in between. The CDR3 has 13 amino acids. CDR3 DNA sequence: TGTGCCAGCAGAAAGGACAACTACAATGAGCAGTTCTTC. It codes for CASRKDNYNEQFF.

The chain links TRBV11-3 to TRBJ2-7, with a weak D call TRBD1 (7 bases). This CDR3 spans 16 amino acids. V shed 1 base and J shed 2 bases, with 15 bases lying between them. Germline CDR1 is SGHNT and CDR2 is YENEEA. CDR3 loop: CASSLGGDSSTYEQYF. CDR3 in DNA: TGTGCCAGCAGCTTAGGGGGGGACAGTTCAACCTACGAGCAGTACTTC.

The CDR3 DNA reads as TGTGCCAGTAGTACCCTAGCGGGAGGTACCGAAGGGCAGTTCTTC. Translating gives CASSTLAGGTEGQFF. V usage is TRBV19 and J usage is TRBJ2-1; 11 bases match TRBD2. Germline V gene data show CDR1 as LNHDA and CDR2 as SQIVND (reference sequence). CDR3 size: 15 residues. V lost 4 bases and J lost 12; bases outside the gene matches: 11.

The V call is TRBV7-6, the J call TRBJ2-2, with TRBD1 identical over 8 bases. V was clipped by 5 bases and J by 6 bases; unmatched bases: 17. Germline lookup yields CDR1 SGHVS and CDR2 FNYEAQ. This CDR3 has 18 amino acids. CDR3 nucleotides: TGTGCCAGCAGCCCCAGGGGGCCTAGCGCGGGACACGCCGGGGAGCTGTTTTTT. As protein: CASSPRGPSAGHAGELFF.

The chain links TRBV4-2 to TRBJ2-3; D is tentatively TRBD1 or TRBD2 (5 bases each). This CDR3 comprises 16 residues. Germline loops: CDR1 LGHNA, CDR2 YNFKEQ. V lost 2 bases to trimming and J lost 4 bases, with 16 bases between them. The CDR3 DNA is TGTGCCAGCAGCCAAAGAACGTGGGGGAGTGCAGATACGCAGTATTTT. This encodes CASSQRTWGSADTQYF.

The chain recombines TRBV6-1 with TRBJ2-7; TRBD2 might be the D (6 bases). The V end lost 11 bases, the J end lost 0 bases, and 11 bases lay between the germline ends. CDR3 length equals 12 residues. Germline values: CDR1 MNHNS, CDR2 SASEGT. The CDR3 is CAGGINSYEQYF. CDR3 nucleotide sequence: TGTGCCGGCGGGATAAACTCCTACGAGCAGTACTTC.

V gene TRBV11-3 combines with J gene TRBJ2-1; D gene uncertain. The CDR3 is 13 residues long. Per germline, CDR1 SGHNT and CDR2 YENEEA. V was clipped by 0 bases and J by 6 bases, with 6 bases between them. The CDR3: CASSLETFNEQFF. In DNA, the CDR3 is TGTGCCAGCAGCTTAGAAACCTTCAATGAGCAGTTCTTC. Filled out from reference TRBV11-3 and TRBJ2-1, the complete variable domain reads EAGVVQSPRYKIIEKKQPVAFWCNPISGHNTLYWYLQNLGQGPELLIRYENEEAVDDSQLPKDRFSAERLKGVDSTLKIQPAELGDSAVYLCASSLETFNEQFFGPGTRLTVL.

The chain couples TRBV7-2 to TRBJ2-5; no firm D call. The CDR3 is 15 amino acids. V gave up 1 base and J gave up 2 bases, with 11 bases separating them. Germline CDR1 is SGHTA and CDR2 is FQGNSA. The CDR3 sequence: CASSLGPRGQETQYF. Here the CDR3 DNA reads TGTGCCAGCAGCTTAGGGCCGAGAGGTCAAGAGACCCAGTACTTC.

As regards this clone: Other DNA sequences from this sample encode an identical CDR3 as well. The chain uses TRBV5-1 and TRBJ1-1; TRBD1 aligns across 7 bases. Trimming took 4 bases from V and 0 from J; bases not matched to a gene: 3. This CDR3 comprises 14 residues. Germline loops: CDR1 SGHRS, CDR2 YFSETQ. The CDR3 region is CASSLGTVNTEAFF. CDR3 DNA sequence: TGCGCCAGCAGCCTAGGGACAGTGAACACTGAAGCTTTCTTT.

V is TRBV29-1 and J is TRBJ2-2; D not certain. In germline, CDR1 is SQVTM, CDR2 ANQGSEA. The germline V and J ends were trimmed by 7 bases and 4 bases, with 16 bases remaining between them. CDR3 length: 14 amino acids. Written as DNA, the CDR3 is TGCAGCGCTAGGATCCACTCTCTCACCGGGGAGCTGTTTTTT. Protein product: CSARIHSLTGELFF.

The table lists this clone with a count of one. CDR3 bases: TGTGCCAGCGAAGAGGAACCTAGGGGTGAGCAGTTCTTC. It is translated as CASEEEPRGEQFF. The chain joins TRBV28 to TRBJ2-1; D possibly corresponds to TRBD1 (5 bases). CDR1 is MDHEN and CDR2 is SYDVKM in the germline V gene. This CDR3 is 13 amino acids long. Deletions cut 8 bases from V and 9 bases from J, with 17 bases between.

The gene calls are TRBV28 and TRBJ2-7, with 10 positions matching TRBD1. The trim removed 10 bases at V and 2 bases at J, leaving 8 bases unmatched. This CDR3 is built from 14 residues. The germline V gene encodes CDR1 MDHEN and CDR2 SYDVKM. This CDR3 is CATDKGQGTYEQYF. The CDR3 DNA reads as TGTGCCACCGATAAGGGACAGGGGACCTACGAGCAGTACTTC.

Only one count was recorded for this clone. This chain links TRBV6-1 with TRBJ2-2, with a weak D call TRBD2 (5 bases). CDR3 length: 14 amino acids. Germline V gives CDR1 MNHNS, CDR2 SASEGT. Trimming took 5 bases from V and 5 from J, leaving 12 bases between them. CDR3 DNA: TGTGCCAGCAGTATACTAGAATCAACCGGGGAGCTGTTTTTT. Protein sequence: CASSILESTGELFF.

This chain connects TRBV5-1 to TRBJ2-3; 7 bases fit TRBD1. Germline V lookup: CDR1 SGHRS, CDR2 YFSETQ. V lost 4 bases to trimming and J lost 5 bases; unmatched junction nucleotides: 4. This CDR3 contains 13 residues. This CDR3 is CASSPGQLDTQYF. Written as DNA, the CDR3 is TGCGCCAGCAGCCCGGGACAGCTAGATACGCAGTATTTT.

This sequence joins TRBV5-1 and TRBJ2-7; D remains unclear. The length of the CDR3 is 12 residues. V gave up 0 bases and J gave up 6 bases, with 7 bases separating them. Germline values: CDR1 SGHRS, CDR2 YFSETQ. The chain's CDR3 is CASSLALGEQYF. The CDR3 coding sequence is TGCGCCAGCAGCTTGGCCCTCGGCGAGCAGTACTTC.

V is TRBV7-2 and J is TRBJ2-3, with D tentatively TRBD2 (6 bases). There are 15 residues in the CDR3. CDR1 is SGHTA and CDR2 is FQGNSA in the germline V gene. Trimming cost V 1 base and J 2 bases, with 10 bases left between them. The CDR3 protein is CASSLVRGNTDTQYF. As DNA, the CDR3 is TGTGCCAGCAGCTTAGTCCGGGGGAACACAGATACGCAGTATTTT.

Concerning this clone: The sample has other DNA sequences that encode this CDR3 too. The rearrangement uses TRBV5-4 and TRBJ2-2, with TRBD1 as a possible D gene (7 bases). CDR1 SGHNT and CDR2 YYREEE come from the germline V gene (reference sequence). This CDR3 region has 15 residues. Trimming removed 0 bases at V and 4 bases at J, with 10 bases between. The CDR3 region is CASSLVQGGTGELFF. Written as DNA, the CDR3 is TGTGCCAGCAGCTTGGTTCAGGGGGGCACCGGGGAGCTGTTTTTT.

This chain joins TRBV18 and TRBJ1-5; TRBD1 is a possible D gene (6 bases). The CDR3 loop spans 13 amino acids. The germline V gene encodes CDR1 KGHSH and CDR2 LQKENI. Trimming shortened V by 3 bases and J by 6 bases, and 9 bases separated the two germline ends. CDR3 region: CASSPGQSQPQHF. In nucleotides, the CDR3 is TGTGCCAGCTCACCGGGACAAAGTCAGCCCCAGCATTTT. Complete variable domain (other parts from reference TRBV18 and TRBJ1-5): NAGVMQNPRHLVRRRGQEARLRCSPMKGHSHVYWYRQLPEEGLKFMVYLQKENIIDESGMPKERFSAEFPKEGPSILRIQQVVRGDSAAYFCASSPGQSQPQHFGDGTRLSIL.

The V gene is TRBV28, the J gene TRBJ2-2; possibly TRBD1 for D (6 bases). The CDR3 runs 16 residues. Germline values: CDR1 MDHEN, CDR2 SYDVKM. Trimming removed 5 bases at V and 5 bases at J, with 18 bases between. The CDR3 sequence: CASSPGTPKGTGELFF. Written as DNA, the CDR3 is TGTGCCAGCAGTCCCGGGACACCCAAAGGGACCGGGGAGCTGTTTTTT.

The V call is TRBV7-2, the J call TRBJ2-5; 11 positions agree with TRBD2. The V segment lost 3 bases and the J segment 6 bases; nucleotides outside the gene matches: 3. This CDR3 is built from 14 residues. The V gene's germline CDR1 is SGHTA and CDR2 FQGNSA. CDR3 coding DNA: TGTGCCAGCAGCTTTGGGACTAGCGGCAAGACCCAGTACTTC. Translating gives CASSFGTSGKTQYF. The variable domain in full, with the rest retrieved from reference TRBV7-2 and TRBJ2-5, is GAGVSQSPSNKVTEKGKDVELRCDPISGHTALYWYRQSLGQGLEFLIYFQGNSAPDKSGLPSDRFSAERTGGSVSTLTIQRTQQEDSAVYLCASSFGTSGKTQYFGPGTRLLVL.

The V gene is TRBV9, the J gene TRBJ1-3; D not resolved. Trimming cost V 7 bases and J 3 bases, with 11 bases left between them. Germline assignment: CDR1 SGDLS and CDR2 YYNGEE. This CDR3 region has 13 residues. This CDR3 reads CASQGGYGNTIYF. DNA for the CDR3: TGTGCCAGCCAAGGCGGTTATGGAAACACCATATATTTT.

The chain recombines TRBV30 with TRBJ2-1, with a possible D match to TRBD2 (6 bases). The CDR3 loop spans 16 amino acids. The V end lost 2 bases, the J end lost 1 base, and 15 bases lay between the germline ends. Germline lookup yields CDR1 GTSNPN and CDR2 SVGIG (reference sequence). CDR3 coding DNA: TGTGCCTGGAGTACTAGCAAATTAAGGTCCTACAATGAGCAGTTCTTC. It codes for CAWSTSKLRSYNEQFF. Full variable domain (missing parts from reference TRBV30 and TRBJ2-1): SQTIHQWPATLVQPVGSPLSLECTVEGTSNPNLYWYRQAAGRGLQLLFYSVGIGQISSEVPQNLSASRPQDRQFILSSKKLLLSDSGFYLCAWSTSKLRSYNEQFFGPGTRLTVL.

V is TRBV5-5 and J is TRBJ2-5; 7 nucleotides align to TRBD2. Germline loops: CDR1 SGHKS, CDR2 YYEKEE (reference sequence). The CDR3 spans 14 residues. J was trimmed by 2 bases and V by 7 bases; bases with no gene match: 8. The CDR3 loop reads CASASRAGQETQYF. The CDR3 DNA reads TGTGCCAGCGCCAGTCGAGCGGGGCAAGAGACCCAGTACTTC.

The V call is TRBV5-1, the J call TRBJ2-2; D possibly corresponds to TRBD2 (5 bases). Trimming took 6 bases from V and 4 from J, leaving 10 bases between them. The CDR3 is 13 amino acids. Per germline, CDR1 SGHRS and CDR2 YFSETQ. CDR3 loop: CASKVAGTGELFF. The CDR3, as DNA: TGCGCCAGCAAGGTGGCGGGCACCGGGGAGCTGTTTTTT. Filled out from reference TRBV5-1 and TRBJ2-2, the complete variable domain reads KAGVTQTPRYLIKTRGQQVTLSCSPISGHRSVSWYQQTPGQGLQFLFEYFSETQRNKGNFPGRFSGRQFSNSRSEMNVSTLELGDSALYLCASKVAGTGELFFGEGSRLTVL.

The rearrangement links TRBV7-2 to TRBJ2-5; no clear D gene. In germline, CDR1 is SGHTA, CDR2 FQGNSA. The CDR3 sequence is 14 residues long. Trimming left V 7 bases short and J 5 bases short, with 17 bases between. CDR3 residues: CASKPYLIRETQYF. In DNA form, the CDR3 reads TGTGCCAGCAAGCCATACCTTATACGGGAGACCCAGTACTTC.

This rearrangement joins TRBV6-1 to TRBJ1-1, with no clear D. The V gene lost 1 base and the J gene lost 1 base, with 1 base spanning the gap. CDR1 is MNHNS, CDR2 SASEGT, per germline. The CDR3 has 12 amino acids. Here the CDR3 reads CASSEGNTEAFF. The CDR3 coding sequence is TGTGCCAGCAGTGAAGGGAACACTGAAGCTTTCTTT.

The rearrangement links TRBV7-3 to TRBJ2-1; no clear D gene. V lost 2 bases, J lost 2 bases, and 10 bases lay in between. This CDR3 spans 15 amino acids. Germline CDR1 is SGHTA and CDR2 is FQGTGA. The CDR3 loop reads CASSLFGSPYNEQFF. CDR3 nucleotides: TGTGCCAGCAGCTTATTCGGGTCCCCCTACAATGAGCAGTTCTTC.

This chain connects TRBV28 to TRBJ1-5; D possibly corresponds to TRBD1 (6 bases). Germline V gene data show CDR1 as MDHEN and CDR2 as SYDVKM. V was clipped by 6 bases and J by 7 bases, with 19 bases between them. The CDR3 extends over 15 amino acids. The CDR3 DNA reads as TGTGCCAGCAGCCCCGAGGTGGGGACACGACAGCCCCAGCATTTT. Translated, it gives CASSPEVGTRQPQHF. Looking up the rest from reference TRBV28 and TRBJ1-5 gives the full variable domain: DVKVTQSSRYLVKRTGEKVFLECVQDMDHENMFWYRQDPGLGLRLIYFSYDVKMKEKGDIPEGYSVSREKKERFSLILESASTNQTSMYLCASSPEVGTRQPQHFGDGTRLSIL.

V gene TRBV25-1 combines with J gene TRBJ2-1; D remains ambiguous. The CDR3 contains 14 residues. CDR1 and CDR2 from the germline V gene are MGHDK and SYGVNS. The V end lost 2 bases, the J end lost 2 bases, and 7 bases lay between the germline ends. The chain's CDR3 is CASSELDTYNEQFF. As DNA, the CDR3 is TGTGCCAGCAGTGAACTGGATACCTACAATGAGCAGTTCTTC.